These 19 T cell receptor beta chains came from one sample sequenced in a study of shared clonotypes between healthy human individuals (dated by TCRdb to the early 2020s). The library was built by means of the immunoSEQ multiplex PCR assay. TCRdb took over this immuneACCESS table, retaining in-frame rearrangements with V and J assigned. Such tables are incomplete; in checked studies, under half of the missing clones stem from an unresolved V gene, and the remainder is unexplained. A total of over a million clones appear in this sample, around 82% of them only once. About 0.52% of the sample belongs to the ten largest clones. The sequencing input was memory CD4+ T cells from PBMCs. The cell subset or site label, read with the paper, signifies: CD45RA-negative fraction. These receptors came from a man aged 18 to 29 in good health. Some clones in this sample may be carry-over from other donors' samples.

The chain recombines TRBV10-3 with TRBJ2-1, with D perhaps assigned TRBD1 or TRBD2 (6 bases each). Germline V gene sequence: CDR1 ENHRY, CDR2 SYGVKD. V was cut by 2 bases and J by 0 bases, with 8 bases left in between. The CDR3 totals 15 residues. The CDR3 bases are TGTGCCATCAGTGAGGGAGGGGGCTCCTACAATGAGCAGTTCTTC. Translation gives CAISEGGGSYNEQFF.

A few counts support this clone. The V gene is TRBV28, the J gene TRBJ1-3, with TRBD1 as a possible D gene (5 bases). This CDR3 has 12 residues. CDR1 is MDHEN, CDR2 SYDVKM, per germline. Trimming stripped 10 bases from V and 9 bases from J, with 16 bases between. The CDR3 loop reads CATTLGPATIYF. The DNA of the CDR3 is TGTGCCACCACCTTGGGGCCCGCCACCATATATTTT.

The genes are TRBV2 and TRBJ2-5; 9 nucleotides align to TRBD2. Germline loops: CDR1 SNHLY, CDR2 FYNNEI. V lost 4 bases to trimming and J lost 5 bases; unmatched junction nucleotides: 8. This CDR3 has 15 residues. CDR3 amino acids: CASSAAGLATETQYF. DNA for the CDR3: TGTGCCAGCAGTGCCGCCGGACTAGCGACGGAGACCCAGTACTTC.

The rearrangement links TRBV7-9 to TRBJ1-1; D may be TRBD1 (5 bases). V lost 3 bases and J 3 bases, leaving 14 bases between the germline ends. The CDR3 is made up of 15 amino acids. Germline assignment: CDR1 SEHNR and CDR2 FQNEAQ (reference sequence). CDR3 region: CASSFGSGPDTEAFF. The CDR3 bases are TGTGCCAGCAGCTTCGGCTCAGGGCCGGACACTGAAGCTTTCTTT.

CDR3 in amino acids: CASSLVAGGGETQYF. The CDR3 DNA follows: TGTGCCAGCAGTTTGGTAGCGGGAGGTGGAGAGACCCAGTACTTC. The chain links TRBV28 to TRBJ2-5; 10 positions agree with TRBD2. Germline assignment: CDR1 MDHEN and CDR2 SYDVKM. V lost 3 bases to trimming and J lost 4 bases; unmatched junction nucleotides: 5. This CDR3 contains 15 residues.

In its sample, this clone was seen a few times. The chain has TRBV28 and TRBJ2-5, with 7 bases identical to TRBD2. The CDR3 extends over 15 amino acids. V dropped 8 bases and J dropped 2; count of bases not matched to a gene: 11. Germline V gene lookup returns CDR1 MDHEN and CDR2 SYDVKM. DNA of the CDR3: TGTGCCAGCGGAAGGACTAGTGCGCGGCAAGAGACCCAGTACTTC. This translates into CASGRTSARQETQYF.

This chain links TRBV5-1 with TRBJ2-3; perhaps TRBD2 as D (6 bases). Germline CDR1 SGHRS, CDR2 YFSETQ. Trimming cost V 3 bases and J 0 bases, with 20 bases left between them. The CDR3 spans 18 residues. CDR3 loop: CASSSSFSGYRSTDTQYF. CDR3 nucleotides: TGCGCCAGCAGCTCCTCTTTTAGCGGATACCGCAGCACAGATACGCAGTATTTT. Combining the CDR3 with reference TRBV5-1 and TRBJ2-3 gives the whole variable domain KAGVTQTPRYLIKTRGQQVTLSCSPISGHRSVSWYQQTPGQGLQFLFEYFSETQRNKGNFPGRFSGRQFSNSRSEMNVSTLELGDSALYLCASSSSFSGYRSTDTQYFGPGTRLTVL.

This chain links TRBV2 with TRBJ2-1, with D unresolved. From germline, CDR1 is SNHLY and CDR2 FYNNEI. Trimming cost V 7 bases and J 0 bases, with 10 bases left between them. This CDR3 contains 14 residues. The CDR3 here is CASTAGSSYNEQFF. In nucleotides, the CDR3 is TGTGCCAGCACGGCAGGAAGCTCCTACAATGAGCAGTTCTTC.

This clone was seen at least ten times. J is TRBJ2-1 and V is TRBV11-1; D might be TRBD2 (5 bases). The CDR3 covers 17 residues. Between the trimmed V and J ends, which lost 2 bases and 3 bases, there was a span of 17 bases. Germline CDR1 SGHAT, CDR2 FQDESV (reference sequence). CDR3 nucleotide sequence: TGTGCCAGCAGCTTATTTTCCGTATCGGGATTCTACAATGAGCAGTTCTTC. Its protein product is CASSLFSVSGFYNEQFF.

In the case of this clone: Other DNA variants within this sample encode the same CDR3. The genes are TRBV7-2 and TRBJ2-7, with D unresolved. The V gene lost 1 base and the J gene lost 0 bases, with 7 bases spanning the gap. Germline lookup yields CDR1 SGHTA and CDR2 FQGNSA. The length of the CDR3 is 14 residues. The CDR3 is CASSLGGRSYEQYF. CDR3 nucleotides: TGTGCCAGCAGCTTAGGCGGCCGCTCCTACGAGCAGTACTTC.

There are a few counts of this clone. V and J are TRBV11-2 and TRBJ1-1; the D is unclear. Per germline, CDR1 SGHAT and CDR2 FQNNGV. Trimming pared 0 bases from V and 4 bases from J, leaving 9 bases between. This CDR3 is built from 14 residues. CDR3 residues: CASSLDLAFTEAFF. The DNA of the CDR3 is TGTGCCAGCAGCTTAGATCTGGCGTTCACTGAAGCTTTCTTT.

The chain carries TRBV5-4 and TRBJ1-1; no clear D gene. The CDR3 covers 13 residues. Germline-derived CDR1 and CDR2 are SGHNT and YYREEE (reference sequence). V was clipped by 0 bases and J by 7 bases, with 10 bases between them. The CDR3 DNA follows: TGTGCCAGCAGCTTGGTACGGAGTGGTGAAGCTTTCTTT. Its translation is CASSLVRSGEAFF.

This clone showed up just once. The chain combines TRBV5-1 with TRBJ1-1; TRBD1 is a possible D gene (5 bases). V lost 0 bases and J lost 5, with 14 bases in between. Germline values: CDR1 SGHRS, CDR2 YFSETQ. CDR3 length: 15 residues. For the CDR3, the DNA is TGCGCCAGCAGCTTGGGAGGTAAGGGGCTAACTGAAGCTTTCTTT. Translated, it gives CASSLGGKGLTEAFF.

J is TRBJ2-5 and V is TRBV4-1, with no clear D. V was trimmed by 0 bases and J by 1 base, leaving 12 bases between them. The CDR3 has 16 residues. The germline V gene has CDR1 MGHRA and CDR2 YSYEKL. CDR3 DNA sequence: TGCGCCAGCAGCCAAGAGGGTCGAGCGCTCCAAGAGACCCAGTACTTC. Protein sequence: CASSQEGRALQETQYF.

The gene calls are TRBV29-1 and TRBJ1-2; D gene uncertain. The CDR3 sequence is 10 residues long. Between the trimmed V and J ends, which lost 2 bases and 5 bases, there was a span of 3 bases. Germline CDR1 reads SQVTM; CDR2 reads ANQGSEA. The chain's CDR3 is CSVETYGYTF. In nucleotides, the CDR3 is TGCAGCGTTGAAACATATGGCTACACCTTC.

J is TRBJ2-2 and V is TRBV19; D might be TRBD1 (6 bases). V dropped 11 bases and J dropped 0 bases, with 16 bases sitting between them. Germline lookup yields CDR1 LNHDA and CDR2 SQIVND (reference sequence). The CDR3 runs to 15 residues. The CDR3 reads CACLRDTPNTGELFF. The DNA for the CDR3 is TGTGCCTGCCTCCGGGACACCCCGAACACCGGGGAGCTGTTTTTT.

This clone was counted a few times. The chain recombines TRBV2 with TRBJ1-5, with D unresolved. The CDR3 consists of 13 residues. From germline, CDR1 is SNHLY and CDR2 FYNNEI. Trimming shortened V by 7 bases and J by 6 bases, and 13 bases separated the two germline ends. The CDR3 sequence: CASKRERSQPQHF. The CDR3 DNA follows: TGTGCCAGCAAAAGGGAAAGAAGTCAGCCCCAGCATTTT. The full variable domain, with the rest looked up from reference TRBV2 and TRBJ1-5, is EPEVTQTPSHQVTQMGQEVILRCVPISNHLYFYWYRQILGQKVEFLVSFYNNEISEKSEIFDDQFSVERPDGSNFTLKIRSTKLEDSAMYFCASKRERSQPQHFGDGTRLSIL.

The chain has TRBV7-2 and TRBJ2-5; D not resolved. Trimming left V 5 bases short and J 4 bases short, with 11 bases between. The CDR3 is 13 residues long. Germline values: CDR1 SGHTA, CDR2 FQGNSA. The CDR3 DNA reads TGTGCCAGCAGCCCCCAACGGAGAGAGACCCAGTACTTC. Its protein is CASSPQRRETQYF.

V and J are TRBV9 and TRBJ2-1; a possible D gene is TRBD1 (5 bases). Germline V gives CDR1 SGDLS, CDR2 YYNGEE. V was pared by 4 bases and J by 6 bases, with 17 bases between. The CDR3 is made up of 15 amino acids. CDR3 loop: CASSPRTLMGNEQFF. DNA of the CDR3: TGTGCCAGCAGCCCAAGGACACTGATGGGCAATGAGCAGTTCTTC.